This T cell receptor beta chain was recorded in a study of T cells after yellow fever vaccination. CDR3 size: 14 residues. Trimming shortened V by 6 bases and J by 3 bases, and 12 bases separated the two germline ends. This clonotype showed up just a few times. In TCRdb, the 5' RACE reads were re-called with MiXCR into one record per CDR3 protein. The sample gives more than 75,000 distinct CDR3 sequences, 8% to 10% of which show up once; around 17% is in the top ten. The receptor was isolated from a man younger than 35 who received the YFV17D yellow fever vaccine. This material consisted of CD8+ T cells not binding an NS4B(214-222) dextramer, sorted from PBMCs, taken around 15 days after the first yellow fever vaccination. The V and J genes are TRBV12-3 or TRBV12-4 and TRBJ2-1; TRBD1 might be the D (7 bases). CDR3 nucleotide sequence: TGTGCCAGCAGCCCGGGGGACAGCTACAATGAGCAGTTCTTC. Protein sequence: CASSPGDSYNEQFF.